The clone carrying this TCR beta chain is a singleton in its sample. Its antigen remains unknown. This sample was included in a study of T cell responses to AZD1222 COVID-19 vaccine. General study results and limits: No day 14 peak samples; only post-peak repertoires were characterized. The sample set comprised mostly white British donors with more females, and clonal diversity was possibly underestimated. Spike-specific TCR depth and breadth grew after two AZD1222 doses. Reportedly, nearly half of unique spike TCRs recognized epitopes outside B.1.351/B.1.1.7 mutations.

TCRdb keeps only in-frame clones here, not all; method: immunoSEQ multiplex PCR. Among roughly 120,000 clones listed, 91% were seen once. The specimen was peripheral blood, collected on day 0 of AZD1222 vaccination. The source is an adult in good health.

CDR3 amino acids: CASSLGFPQLLSPSAGSTDTQYF. The CDR3 coding sequence is TGTGCCAGCAGCTTAGGATTCCCTCAGCTTTTGTCACCGTCGGCCGGAAGCACAGATACGCAGTATTTT. The V and J genes are TRBV13 and TRBJ2-3, with no clear D. Germline CDR1 PRHDT, CDR2 FYEKMQ (reference sequence). The CDR3 length is 23 residues. V was cut by 0 bases and J by 0 bases, with 31 bases left in between. Full variable domain (missing parts from reference TRBV13 and TRBJ2-3): AAGVIQSPRHLIKEKRETATLKCYPIPRHDTVYWYQQGPGQDPQFLISFYEKMQSDKGSIPDRFSAQQFSDYHSELNMSSLELGDSALYFCASSLGFPQLLSPSAGSTDTQYFGPGTRLTVL.